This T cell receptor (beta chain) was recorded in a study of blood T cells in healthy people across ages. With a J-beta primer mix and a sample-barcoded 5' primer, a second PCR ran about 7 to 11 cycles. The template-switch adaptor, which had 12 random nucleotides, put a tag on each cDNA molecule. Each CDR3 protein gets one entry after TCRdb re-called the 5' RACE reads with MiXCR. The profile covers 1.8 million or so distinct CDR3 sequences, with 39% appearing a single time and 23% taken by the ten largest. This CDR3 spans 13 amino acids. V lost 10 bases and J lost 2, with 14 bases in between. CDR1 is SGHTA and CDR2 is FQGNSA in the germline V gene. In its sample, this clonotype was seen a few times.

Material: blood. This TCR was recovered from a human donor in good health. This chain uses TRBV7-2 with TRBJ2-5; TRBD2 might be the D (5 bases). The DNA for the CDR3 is TGTGCCACCTCGCCGGGAATTCAAGAGACCCAGTACTTC. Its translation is CATSPGIQETQYF.